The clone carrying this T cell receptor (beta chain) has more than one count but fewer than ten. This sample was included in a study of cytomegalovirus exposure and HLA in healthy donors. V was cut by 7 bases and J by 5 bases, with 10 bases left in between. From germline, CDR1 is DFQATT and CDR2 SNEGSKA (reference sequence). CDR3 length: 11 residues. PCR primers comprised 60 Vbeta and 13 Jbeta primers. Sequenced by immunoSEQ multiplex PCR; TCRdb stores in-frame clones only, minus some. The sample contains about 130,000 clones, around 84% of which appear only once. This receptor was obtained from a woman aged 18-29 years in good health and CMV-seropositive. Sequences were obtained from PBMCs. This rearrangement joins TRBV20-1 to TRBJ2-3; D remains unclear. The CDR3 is CSVQAGDTQYF. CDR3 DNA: TGCAGTGTGCAGGCAGGAGATACGCAGTATTTT.